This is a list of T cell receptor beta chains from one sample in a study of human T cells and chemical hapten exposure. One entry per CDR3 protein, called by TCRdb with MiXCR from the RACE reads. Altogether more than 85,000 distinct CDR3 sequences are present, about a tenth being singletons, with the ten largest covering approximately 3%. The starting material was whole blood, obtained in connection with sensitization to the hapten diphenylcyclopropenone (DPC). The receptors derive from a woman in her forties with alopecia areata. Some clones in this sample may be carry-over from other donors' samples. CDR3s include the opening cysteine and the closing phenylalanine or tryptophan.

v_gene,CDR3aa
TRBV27,CASNYRGTDTQYF
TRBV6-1,CASSEAQVREEQFF
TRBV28,CASSLWPMEQYF
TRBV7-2,CASSLNLGPYEQYF
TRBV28,CASSSLGNTEAFF
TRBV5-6,CASSLRGFGTEAFF
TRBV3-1,CASSQEASGIYEQYF
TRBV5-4,CASSLGEERGADTGELFF
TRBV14,CASSPRQGAMNTEAFF
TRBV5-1,CASSPSTNTQYF
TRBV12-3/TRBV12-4,CASRLTGPNYGYTF
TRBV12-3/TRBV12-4,CASPPPGGELFF
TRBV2,CASRLRVGNADTQYF
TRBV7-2,CASSSVTGAGNEQFF
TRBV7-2,CASSPQGLTNEKLFF
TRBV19,CASSIWARGPNTGELFF
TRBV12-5,CASGPIRQGSDYGYTF
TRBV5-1,CASSLKDRGYNSPLHF
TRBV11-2,CASSQMGGSTGELFF
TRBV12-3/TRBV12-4,CASNQRVSNQPQHF
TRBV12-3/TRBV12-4,CASSPGISTDTQYF
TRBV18,CASSPPTGGGSPLHF
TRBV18,CASSPQGTDTGELFF
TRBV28,CASGRQGVNTEAFF
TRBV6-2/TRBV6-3,CASSYGPLGTEAFF
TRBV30,CACPGLAGQETQYF
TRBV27,CASSLFQGETQYF
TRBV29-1,CSVEDHRRSGYNEQFF
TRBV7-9,CASSLTGRQPQHF
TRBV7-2,CASSPGQGPYEQYF
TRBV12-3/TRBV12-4,CASSSPLGLNTEAFF
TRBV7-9,CASSLGRDYEQYF
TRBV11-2,CASSLFPPGGSHEQYF
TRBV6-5,CASRKLQESSGNTIYF
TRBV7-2,CASSLTGDTVTDTQYF
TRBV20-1,CSARARGGLSYEQYF
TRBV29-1,CSVVTSAGDEAFF
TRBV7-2,CASREGGGDEQFF
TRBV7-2,CASSSPGDPEDHEQYF
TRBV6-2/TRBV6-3,CASSTGGGYEQYF
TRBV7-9,CASSLRWDTEAFF
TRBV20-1,CRQRGPGTKDTQYF
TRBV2,CASSGRAGVNTEAFF
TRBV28,CASIPSGGASETQYF
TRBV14,CASSQGATTGELFF
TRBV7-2,CASSLTASGVNEQFF
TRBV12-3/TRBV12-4,CASSFSGSSPLHF
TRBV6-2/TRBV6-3,CASSYSFEGFTDTQYF
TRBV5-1,CASSLTSGGYEQFF
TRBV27,CASLDLTGGINQPQHF
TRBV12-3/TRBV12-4,CASSFIQGATGELFF
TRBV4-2,CASSQRGGEKTQYF
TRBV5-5,CASSPRDTVLGEQFF
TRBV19,CASIRDPGTGNQPQHF
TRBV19,CATSRDSSYEQYF